This entry lists 20 T cell receptor beta chains sequenced from one sample in a study of OX40 agonist ivuxolimab in advanced cancers. Profiled with immunoSEQ multiplex PCR; TCRdb holds only in-frame clones, not every one. In the table there are approximately 69,000 clones, about 91% of which are singletons. The sequencing here drew on CD4+ or CD8+ T cells sorted from blood, taken in a trial of the OX40 agonist ivuxolimab. Receptor source: an adult with an advanced solid tumor such as melanoma, head and neck, liver or kidney cancer.

V gene TRBV19 combines with J gene TRBJ1-1; the D is unclear. The CDR3 contains 12 residues. CDR1 is LNHDA and CDR2 is SQIVND in the germline V gene (reference sequence). Between the trimmed V and J ends, which lost 3 bases and 9 bases, there was a span of 11 bases. CDR3 protein: CASSMVSAQAFF. CDR3 coding DNA: TGTGCCAGTAGTATGGTGAGTGCCCAAGCTTTCTTT.

In this sample, this clone turned up a few times. J is TRBJ1-5 and V is TRBV6-5, with no clear D. The CDR3 covers 15 residues. Germline V gene data show CDR1 as MNHEY and CDR2 as SVGAGI. V dropped 3 bases and J dropped 3 bases, with 12 bases sitting between them. The CDR3 DNA follows: TGTGCCAGCAGTTATGACGGGAGGCTCAATCAGCCCCAGCATTTT. As protein: CASSYDGRLNQPQHF.

The chain is built from TRBV6-1 and TRBJ2-5; D possibly uses TRBD1 or TRBD2 (5 bases each). CDR1 is MNHNS and CDR2 is SASEGT in the germline V gene. This CDR3 region has 14 residues. The germline V and J ends were trimmed by 6 bases and 3 bases, with 14 bases remaining between them. The CDR3 spells CASRDFGGEETQYF. The CDR3, as DNA: TGTGCCAGCAGAGACTTTGGGGGTGAAGAGACCCAGTACTTC.

The CDR3: CASTSGAYEQYF. Here the CDR3 DNA reads TGTGCCAGCACGTCCGGGGCCTACGAGCAGTACTTC. The chain carries TRBV5-6 and TRBJ2-7; D may be TRBD2 (5 bases). CDR1 SGHDT and CDR2 YYEEEE come from the germline V gene. Trimming removed 6 bases at V and 2 bases at J, with 9 bases between. The CDR3 length is 12 residues.

V is TRBV6-6 and J is TRBJ2-7; D is possibly TRBD1 (6 bases). This CDR3 comprises 12 residues. Trimming stripped 4 bases from V and 4 bases from J, with 8 bases between. Germline CDR1 and CDR2: MNHNY and SVGAGI (reference sequence). DNA of the CDR3: TGTGCCAGCAGTTCCCAGGGGTACGAGCAGTACTTC. It specifies CASSSQGYEQYF.

The gene calls are TRBV14 and TRBJ1-4; 10 positions agree with TRBD1. CDR1 is SGHDN, CDR2 FVKESK, per germline. The CDR3 extends over 17 amino acids. Losses at the gene ends were 4 bases for V and 7 bases for J; bases not matched to a gene: 12. DNA of the CDR3: TGTGCCAGCAGCCCCGCTGGGGACAGGGGCTTCGGTGAAAAACTGTTTTTT. Its translation: CASSPAGDRGFGEKLFF.

The chain joins TRBV10-2 to TRBJ2-3, with 8 bases lining up with TRBD2. Trimming removed 5 bases from V and 3 bases from J; junction bases left unmatched: 7. The CDR3 is 15 amino acids. Per the germline V gene, CDR1 is WSHSY and CDR2 is SAAADI. The CDR3 region is CASSNPASGTDTQYF. The DNA for the CDR3 is TGCGCCAGCAGTAACCCGGCTAGCGGGACAGATACGCAGTATTTT.

The chain couples TRBV9 to TRBJ1-2; a possible D gene is TRBD1 (5 bases). Per germline, CDR1 SGDLS and CDR2 YYNGEE. Deletions cut 3 bases from V and 8 bases from J, with 23 bases between. This CDR3 contains 16 residues. The CDR3 sequence is CASSGGPGREGWGYTF. The CDR3 nucleotides are TGTGCCAGCAGCGGAGGGCCAGGGCGCGAGGGTTGGGGCTACACCTTC. The full variable domain, completed using reference TRBV9 and TRBJ1-2, is DSGVTQTPKHLITATGQRVTLRCSPRSGDLSVYWYQQSLDQGLQFLIQYYNGEERAKGNILERFSAQQFPDLHSELNLSSLELGDSALYFCASSGGPGREGWGYTFGSGTRLTVV.

Only a few counts were recorded for this clone. V is TRBV5-4 and J is TRBJ2-1; D ambiguous. The V and J ends lost 2 bases and 10 bases respectively, with 19 bases between them. This CDR3 region has 15 residues. CDR1 and CDR2 (germline): SGHNT, YYREEE (reference sequence). CDR3 coding DNA: TGTGCCAGCAGCTTATTACTCCAAACACGACCAGAGCAGTTCTTC. Its protein product is CASSLLLQTRPEQFF.

This rearrangement joins TRBV11-2 to TRBJ2-3, with D perhaps TRBD2 (6 bases). Germline V gene data show CDR1 as SGHAT and CDR2 as FQNNGV. The CDR3 runs 15 residues. V dropped 1 base and J dropped 2 bases, with 10 bases sitting between them. The CDR3 sequence is CASSLVSGLTDTQYF. CDR3 nucleotide sequence: TGTGCCAGCAGCTTAGTCTCGGGACTCACAGATACGCAGTATTTT.

This chain links TRBV10-3 with TRBJ2-5, with TRBD1 matching over 10 bases. Germline CDR1 and CDR2: ENHRY and SYGVKD. CDR3 length: 15 residues. V was clipped by 10 bases and J by 3 bases; unmatched bases: 11. For the CDR3, the DNA is TGTGCCACCCGGGGTCGACAGGGGGCGGAAGAGACCCAGTACTTC. As protein: CATRGRQGAEETQYF.

This clone was counted a single time. The junction does not match germline at one end; this may be a read error. The V gene is TRBV7-7, the J gene TRBJ2-2; 7 bases align to TRBD1. Germline V lookup: CDR1 SSHAT, CDR2 FNYEAQ (reference sequence). The CDR3 covers 14 residues. The DNA for the CDR3 is TGTGCTAGCAGCTCGGACAGGAGCACCGGGGAGCTGTTTTTT. It is translated as CASSSDRSTGELFF.

This rearrangement joins TRBV28 to TRBJ2-7; the D gene is possibly TRBD1 (6 bases). The V end was cut by 5 bases, the J end by 0 bases, with 14 bases between. The length of the CDR3 is 15 residues. In germline, CDR1 is MDHEN, CDR2 SYDVKM. CDR3 nucleotides: TGTGCCAGCAGTCCAATGTGGGGGCCCTCCTACGAGCAGTACTTC. This gives the protein CASSPMWGPSYEQYF.

The V call is TRBV5-5, the J call TRBJ2-7, with 10 positions matching TRBD2. The ends lost 4 bases at V and 2 bases at J; junction bases unmatched: 6. Per the germline V gene, CDR1 is SGHKS and CDR2 is YYEKEE (reference sequence). The CDR3 sequence is 15 residues long. CDR3 sequence (DNA): TGTGCCAGCAGCGGGATAGCGGGAGGTCCCTACGAGCAGTACTTC. Translating it yields CASSGIAGGPYEQYF.

The chain has TRBV30 and TRBJ1-1; D not certain. The V gene's germline CDR1 is GTSNPN and CDR2 SVGIG (reference sequence). This CDR3 is 17 amino acids long. V gave up 3 bases and J gave up 0 bases, with 20 bases separating them. The CDR3 sequence: CAWRWSLFRRMNTEAFF. The CDR3 nucleotides read TGTGCCTGGAGATGGTCTCTCTTTAGGCGTATGAACACTGAAGCTTTCTTT.

V gene TRBV5-1 combines with J gene TRBJ2-3; a weak D match, TRBD2 (6 bases). V lost 1 base and J lost 0, with 9 bases in between. The germline V gene has CDR1 SGHRS and CDR2 YFSETQ. The CDR3 is 15 residues long. CDR3 in amino acids: CASSLLGTSTDTQYF. DNA of the CDR3: TGCGCCAGCAGCTTGTTAGGGACTAGCACAGATACGCAGTATTTT.

V usage is TRBV4-2 and J usage is TRBJ2-1; no clear D gene. The germline V and J ends were trimmed by 0 bases and 7 bases, with 4 bases remaining between them. The germline CDR1 and CDR2 sequences are LGHNA and YNFKEQ. This CDR3 is built from 12 residues. The CDR3 sequence: CASSQDRNEQFF. CDR3 sequence (DNA): TGTGCCAGCAGCCAAGATCGTAATGAGCAGTTCTTC.

The V and J genes are TRBV23-1 and TRBJ2-7; D perhaps matches TRBD2 (6 bases). TRBV23-1 is placed among ORFs of uncertain function. The CDR3 length is 17 residues. V was shortened by 0 bases and J by 6 bases, with 21 bases between the two germline ends. The CDR3 here is CASSQSGGWFWCPEQYF. In DNA form, the CDR3 reads TGCGCCAGCAGTCAATCGGGGGGTTGGTTCTGGTGCCCCGAGCAGTACTTC.

The genes are TRBV10-3 and TRBJ2-1; 8 nucleotides match TRBD2. Germline lookup yields CDR1 ENHRY and CDR2 SYGVKD. V lost 0 bases to trimming and J lost 2 bases; unmatched junction nucleotides: 9. The CDR3 is 18 amino acids. The CDR3 DNA reads TGTGCCATCAGTGAGTCATTCGCGGGAGGTACTCCCTACAATGAGCAGTTCTTC. It specifies CAISESFAGGTPYNEQFF.

This chain connects TRBV11-3 to TRBJ2-5, with 8 bases that match TRBD2. V lost 3 bases to trimming and J lost 4 bases; unmatched junction nucleotides: 7. This CDR3 contains 15 residues. Germline lookup yields CDR1 SGHNT and CDR2 YENEEA. CDR3 residues: CASSFGRGVGETQYF. In nucleotides, the CDR3 is TGTGCCAGCAGCTTCGGGCGGGGGGTAGGAGAGACCCAGTACTTC.